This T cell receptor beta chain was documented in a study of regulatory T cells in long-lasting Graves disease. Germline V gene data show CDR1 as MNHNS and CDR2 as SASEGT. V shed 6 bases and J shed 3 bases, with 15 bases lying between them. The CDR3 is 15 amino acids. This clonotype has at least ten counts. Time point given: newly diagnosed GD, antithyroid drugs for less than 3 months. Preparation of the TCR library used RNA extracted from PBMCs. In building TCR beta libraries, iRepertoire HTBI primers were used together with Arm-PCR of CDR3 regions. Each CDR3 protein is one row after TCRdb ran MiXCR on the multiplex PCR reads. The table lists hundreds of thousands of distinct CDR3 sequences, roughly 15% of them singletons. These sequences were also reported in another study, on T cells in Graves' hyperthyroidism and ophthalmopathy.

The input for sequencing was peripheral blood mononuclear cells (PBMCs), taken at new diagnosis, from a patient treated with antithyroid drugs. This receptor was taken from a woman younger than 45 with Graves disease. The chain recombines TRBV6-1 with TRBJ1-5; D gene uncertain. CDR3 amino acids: CASSVVEGLNQPQHF. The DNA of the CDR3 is TGTGCCAGCAGCGTCGTGGAGGGTCTCAATCAGCCCCAGCATTTT.